A single T cell receptor (beta chain) is shown here with its context. Antigen unknown. The entry originates in a study of cytomegalovirus exposure and HLA in healthy donors. Regarding the study as a whole: Sequencing likely produced, as an artifact, a cluster of highly shared sequence variants. Exclusion as indistinguishable affected some V segments, including TRBV6-2 and TRBV6-3.

This CDR3 has 15 residues. This PCR relied on a set of 60 Vbeta primers and 13 Jbeta primers. Sequencing used immunoSEQ multiplex PCR; TCRdb keeps in-frame clones, though not all of them. The sample has under 200,000 clones, approximately 80% seen once; the top ten hold around 2.2%. Healthy individuals who donated bone marrow served as the donors. Sequenced: PBMCs. The receptor comes from a man aged 50-59 years in good health and CMV-seropositive. The V call is TRBV21-1, the J call TRBJ2-7; the table gives TRBD1 as D, unverified against the DNA. TRBV21-1 is marked as a pseudogene. CDR3 sequence (DNA): TGTGCCAGCCAATTTAAGGGACAGGCTCCCTACGAGCAGTACTTC. Translated: CASQFKGQAPYEQYF.